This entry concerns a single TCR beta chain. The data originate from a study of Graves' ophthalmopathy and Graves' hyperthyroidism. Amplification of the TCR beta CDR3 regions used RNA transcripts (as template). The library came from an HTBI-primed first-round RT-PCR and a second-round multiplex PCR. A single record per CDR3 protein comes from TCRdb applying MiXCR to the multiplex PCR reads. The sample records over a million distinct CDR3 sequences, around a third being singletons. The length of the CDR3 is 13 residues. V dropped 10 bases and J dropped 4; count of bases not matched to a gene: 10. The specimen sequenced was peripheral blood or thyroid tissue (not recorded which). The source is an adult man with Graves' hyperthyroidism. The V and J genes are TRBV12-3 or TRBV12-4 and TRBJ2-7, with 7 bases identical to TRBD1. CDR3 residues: CATRRTGYYEQYF. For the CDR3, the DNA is TGTGCCACCAGGCGGACAGGTTATTACGAGCAGTACTTC.